This T cell receptor (beta chain) was identified during a study of T cells in localized non-small cell lung cancer. The study's findings and limits: Detection in adjacent lung was observed for a median 57 of the top 100 tumor clones.

A remark on this clone: Antigen unknown.

V was cut by 5 bases and J by 3 bases, with 13 bases left in between. CDR3 length: 14 amino acids. Germline assignment: CDR1 SGHTA and CDR2 FQGNSA. Here immunoSEQ multiplex PCR was the method, and the copy in TCRdb shows in-frame clones only, minus some. The sample holds tens of thousands of clones, more than 75% seen once. The source was peripheral blood, collected before any cancer treatment. The TCR was taken from a female donor older than 55 with stage I lung adenocarcinoma. The rearrangement links TRBV7-2 to TRBJ1-1; D is unresolved. CDR3: CASSPALSHTEAFF. The DNA for the CDR3 is TGTGCCAGCAGCCCCGCCCTCTCCCACACTGAAGCTTTCTTT.